The T cell receptor (beta chain) described here comes from a study of T cells in Graves' hyperthyroidism and ophthalmopathy. Amplification of TCR beta CDR3 regions used RNA as the template. The study used the HTBI primer set for a first-round RT-PCR of the TCR CDR3. TCRdb independently ran MiXCR on the multiplex PCR reads; one entry per CDR3 protein. The sample has more than 500,000 distinct CDR3 sequences; approximately 15% are singletons. This clonotype was observed a few times. The target antigen is unknown. Study-wide findings and caveats: Onset of ophthalmopathy came a median around 6.2 months after the model predicted it.

From roughly 10 ml of fresh peripheral blood, PBMCs were isolated. Trimming removed 4 bases at V and 3 bases at J, with 10 bases between. The CDR3 spans 13 residues. Germline V gene data show CDR1 as MNHNS and CDR2 as SASEGT. The J gene is TRBJ2-7, the V gene TRBV6-1, with no clear D. Sequenced input: blood. This clonotype originated in a woman aged 35 to 49 with Graves' hyperthyroidism. CDR3 sequence: CASSVSRVYEQYF. DNA of the CDR3: TGTGCCAGCAGTGTATCCAGAGTCTACGAGCAGTACTTC.